The rows below give T cell receptor beta chains drawn from one sample of a study of Graves' ophthalmopathy and Graves' hyperthyroidism. TCRdb re-derived calls from the multiplex PCR reads in MiXCR, one entry per CDR3 protein. Of over 650,000 distinct CDR3 sequences listed, 35% to 50% are singletons. Sequenced input: peripheral blood. These receptors were obtained from an adult man with Graves' ophthalmopathy. Both conserved end residues are part of each CDR3. The D gene is left open where the match is weak. Size tells how often a clone was seen (once, few, many) or the class of an expanded clone, and some rows leave it out.

D	V	J	size	CDR3	DNA
-	TRBV6-4	TRBJ2-7	few	CASSGGQGFEQYF	TGTGCCAGCAGTGGTGGGCAGGGATTTGAGCAGTACTTC
TRBD1	TRBV2	TRBJ1-1	few	CASSTHNGTGTEAFF	TGTGCCAGCAGTACTCACAATGGGACAGGGACTGAAGCTTTCTTT
-	TRBV10-3	TRBJ2-7	-	CASSYLSASYEQYF	TGTGCCAGCAGTTACTTGTCAGCCTCCTACGAGCAGTACTTC
TRBD2	TRBV10-3	TRBJ2-7	-	CATLGLSPYEQYF	TGTGCCACCCTGGGACTAAGTCCGTACGAGCAGTACTTC
-	TRBV14	TRBJ1-3	once	CASSQVPAPRNTIYF	TGTGCCAGCAGCCAAGTACCGGCACCCAGAAACACCATATATTTT
TRBD1	TRBV11-3	TRBJ2-2	few	CASRLTGITGELFF	TGTGCCAGCAGGCTGACAGGGATCACCGGGGAGCTGTTTTTT
-	TRBV5-1	TRBJ1-2	few	CASSFWPDRPMGGYTF	TGCGCCAGCAGCTTCTGGCCGGATAGGCCGATGGGGGGCTACACCTTC
-	TRBV6-5	TRBJ1-5	many	CASSPQYNQPQHF	TGTGCCAGCAGCCCTCAGTACAATCAGCCCCAGCATTTT
TRBD1	TRBV18	TRBJ1-5	-	CASSPSGGHQPQHF	TGTGCCAGCTCACCATCAGGGGGTCATCAGCCCCAGCATTTT
-	TRBV20-1	TRBJ1-1	-	CSARDLKNTEAFF	TGCAGTGCTAGAGATCTCAAGAACACTGAAGCTTTCTTT
-	TRBV7-8	TRBJ2-2	-	CASSLWTALNTGELFF	TGTGCCAGCAGCCTTTGGACAGCCCTGAACACCGGGGAGCTGTTTTTT
TRBD1	TRBV7-8	TRBJ2-7	few	CASRSPGQGSSYEQYF	TGTGCCAGCAGATCGCCGGGACAGGGAAGCTCCTACGAGCAGTACTTC
TRBD2	TRBV19	TRBJ2-5	many	CASSIAGRDGETQYF	TGTGCCAGTAGTATCGCCGGGAGGGATGGGGAGACCCAGTACTTC
-	TRBV5-5	TRBJ2-7	-	CASSLWTEVGYEQYF	TGTGCCAGCAGCCTATGGACGGAAGTGGGGTACGAGCAGTACTTC
-	TRBV20-1	TRBJ1-3	many	CSARDRMGYSGNTIYF	TGCAGTGCTAGAGATAGGATGGGGTACTCTGGAAACACCATATATTTT
-	TRBV2	TRBJ2-7	-	CASSARAPWDEQYF	TGTGCCAGCAGTGCTAGAGCTCCGTGGGACGAGCAGTACTTC
TRBD2	TRBV7-2	TRBJ2-7	many	CASSLRPGGDYEQYF	TGTGCCAGCAGCTTAAGGCCGGGGGGAGACTACGAGCAGTACTTC
-	TRBV6-5	TRBJ2-2	many	CASRLAENTGELFF	TGTGCCAGCCGTCTAGCCGAGAACACCGGGGAGCTGTTTTTT
-	TRBV19	TRBJ1-5	few	CASSIRGFSNQPQHF	TGTGCCAGTAGTATACGGGGGTTTAGCAATCAGCCCCAGCATTTT
TRBD2	TRBV5-6	TRBJ2-2	-	CASRLPGGANTGELFF	TGTGCCAGCAGACTGCCTGGGGGGGCGAACACCGGGGAGCTGTTTTTT
-	TRBV10-3	TRBJ1-2	-	CAISYPGRNYGYTF	TGTGCCATCAGTTACCCGGGACGAAACTATGGCTACACCTTC
-	TRBV9	TRBJ2-5	few	CASSVDLLGSETQYF	TGTGCCAGCAGCGTAGACCTCCTAGGGTCGGAGACCCAGTACTTC
-	TRBV29-1	TRBJ2-7	many	CSASRSYEQYF	TGCAGCGCGTCTAGGTCCTACGAGCAGTACTTC